Listed here is a single T cell receptor beta chain. The sample is drawn from a study of shared clonotypes between healthy human individuals. V lost 3 bases to trimming and J lost 7 bases; unmatched junction nucleotides: 5. Germline loops: CDR1 SGHTA, CDR2 FQGTGA. The CDR3 is made up of 14 amino acids. Several immunoSEQ 96-well plates shared each subset's DNA, each plate a replicate. Profiled with immunoSEQ multiplex PCR; TCRdb holds only in-frame clones, not every one. The sample consists of more than 400,000 clones, about 96% of them appearing once. The sample was naive CD4+ T cells sorted from blood. Noted subset: CD45RA+ positively selected. V gene TRBV7-3 combines with J gene TRBJ2-1; 8 nucleotides line up with TRBD2. The receptor was derived from a woman aged 30 to 39 in good health. The CDR3: CASSFAGGSNEQFF. CDR3 in DNA: TGTGCCAGCAGCTTCGCGGGAGGTTCAAATGAGCAGTTCTTC.